The 19 T cell receptor beta chains listed next were all sequenced from one sample in a study of control samples from healthy donors and cancer patients. Repertoires were generated with immunoSEQ multiplex PCR, while TCRdb's copy carries only in-frame clones and drops some. The table shows some 140,000 clones, with roughly 92% occurring only once. The sequenced material came from blood. These receptors all stem from a young man in good health.

This chain connects TRBV5-1 to TRBJ2-7, with D perhaps matching TRBD2 (6 bases). Trimming removed 4 bases at V and 0 bases at J, with 11 bases between. The CDR3 is 14 amino acids. Germline CDR1 SGHRS, CDR2 YFSETQ. CDR3 residues: CASSKSGLSYEQYF. Written as DNA, the CDR3 is TGCGCCAGCAGCAAATCGGGACTCTCCTACGAGCAGTACTTC.

The rearrangement links TRBV19 to TRBJ1-1; D is unresolved. Germline-derived CDR1 and CDR2 are LNHDA and SQIVND (reference sequence). The CDR3 extends over 13 amino acids. Trimming removed 7 bases from V and 6 bases from J, with 15 bases in between. The CDR3 sequence: CASIVSPFSEAFF. The DNA of the CDR3 is TGTGCCAGTATTGTGAGCCCGTTCTCTGAAGCTTTCTTT.

The chain uses TRBV7-3 and TRBJ2-3; 9 bases match TRBD1. This CDR3 is built from 15 residues. Germline values: CDR1 SGHTA, CDR2 FQGTGA. J was trimmed by 6 bases and V by 1 base; bases with no gene match: 5. The CDR3 is CASSLMGQGTDTQYF. Here the CDR3 DNA reads TGTGCCAGCAGCTTAATGGGACAGGGTACCGATACGCAGTATTTT.

This clone has just one count. V gene TRBV5-6 combines with J gene TRBJ2-1; 11 bases match TRBD2. CDR1 and CDR2 from the germline V gene are SGHDT and YYEEEE. V gave up 4 bases and J gave up 8 bases; unmatched junction bases: 11. The CDR3 spans 16 residues. CDR3 amino acids: CASSPVGSGRGDEQFF. CDR3 coding DNA: TGTGCCAGCAGCCCCGTCGGTAGCGGGAGGGGAGATGAGCAGTTCTTC.

This chain links TRBV19 with TRBJ1-1; no clear D gene. Trimming left V 3 bases short and J 1 base short, with 9 bases between. The CDR3 sequence is 14 residues long. From germline, CDR1 is LNHDA and CDR2 SQIVND (reference sequence). The CDR3 spells CASSIRSTNTEAFF. The CDR3 DNA follows: TGTGCCAGTAGTATCCGGTCAACGAACACTGAAGCTTTCTTT.

The V gene is TRBV4-2, the J gene TRBJ2-7; D is tentatively TRBD1 or TRBD2 (5 bases each). This CDR3 is 16 amino acids long. The germline gives CDR1 LGHNA, CDR2 YNFKEQ. Trimming removed 0 bases from V and 0 bases from J, with 12 bases in between. The CDR3 region is CASSQDPGTPSYEQYF. The CDR3 region has the DNA TGTGCCAGCAGCCAAGATCCGGGGACGCCCTCCTACGAGCAGTACTTC.

The chain recombines TRBV18 with TRBJ2-7; D may be TRBD1 (6 bases). V lost 3 bases, J lost 3 bases, and 9 bases lay in between. Per the germline V gene, CDR1 is KGHSH and CDR2 is LQKENI. The CDR3 runs 13 residues. Written as DNA, the CDR3 is TGTGCCAGCTCACCCGGGACACTCTACGAGCAGTACTTC. Translation: CASSPGTLYEQYF.

The V gene is TRBV7-9, the J gene TRBJ1-4; D not certain. V was clipped by 5 bases and J by 8 bases, with 12 bases between them. The germline CDR1 and CDR2 sequences are SEHNR and FQNEAQ (reference sequence). CDR3 length: 13 residues. CDR3 in DNA: TGTGCCAGCAGCCGGGGAAGAGACGAAAAACTGTTTTTT. Translation gives CASSRGRDEKLFF.

The chain couples TRBV28 to TRBJ2-5; possible D gene TRBD2, 7 bases. V was clipped by 10 bases and J by 3 bases, with 12 bases between them. The CDR3 sequence is 12 residues long. The V gene's germline CDR1 is MDHEN and CDR2 SYDVKM. The CDR3 sequence is CATEGGEETQYF. The CDR3 DNA sequence: TGTGCCACAGAGGGGGGGGAAGAGACCCAGTACTTC.

The chain is built from TRBV11-1 and TRBJ1-5; D gene uncertain. Between the trimmed V and J ends, which lost 5 bases and 1 base, there was a span of 6 bases. Germline V lookup: CDR1 SGHAT, CDR2 FQDESV (reference sequence). The CDR3 runs to 13 residues. The CDR3 DNA is TGTGCCAGCAGCCCGGCGAGCAATCAGCCCCAGCATTTT. It encodes CASSPASNQPQHF. The full variable domain, rest sourced from reference TRBV11-1 and TRBJ1-5, is EAEVAQSPRYKITEKSQAVAFWCDPISGHATLYWYRQILGQGPELLVQFQDESVVDDSQLPKDRFSAERLKGVDSTLKIQPAELGDSAMYLCASSPASNQPQHFGDGTRLSIL.

The rearrangement uses TRBV9 and TRBJ2-2; TRBD2 is a possible D gene (5 bases). The ends were cut back, 0 bases at V and 6 bases at J, with 15 bases in the middle. Germline CDR1 is SGDLS and CDR2 is YYNGEE. The CDR3 extends over 16 amino acids. CDR3 amino acids: CASSVGSGNVAGELFF. The CDR3 DNA reads as TGTGCCAGCAGCGTAGGTTCGGGAAACGTCGCCGGGGAGCTGTTTTTT.

The CDR3 DNA sequence: TGCAGTGCAAAAAAAGGGGATACGCAGTATTTT. As protein: CSAKKGDTQYF. The chain has TRBV20-1 and TRBJ2-3, with unresolved D. Trimming shortened V by 6 bases and J by 6 bases, and 10 bases separated the two germline ends. Germline loops: CDR1 DFQATT, CDR2 SNEGSKA (reference sequence). This CDR3 has 11 residues.

This chain joins TRBV2 and TRBJ1-5; D not certain. CDR3 size: 13 residues. Germline V gene sequence: CDR1 SNHLY, CDR2 FYNNEI. V shed 7 bases and J shed 3 bases, with 10 bases lying between them. CDR3 bases: TGTGCCAGCACCGGAGATTACAATCAGCCCCAGCATTTT. Its protein is CASTGDYNQPQHF.

The gene calls are TRBV10-2 and TRBJ1-1; D remains ambiguous. The CDR3 length is 14 residues. Germline V lookup: CDR1 WSHSY, CDR2 SAAADI. V lost 6 bases, J lost 1 base, and 12 bases lay in between. DNA of the CDR3: TGCGCCAGCAGGCCGGGCGTCCGGAACACTGAAGCTTTCTTT. Protein product: CASRPGVRNTEAFF.

V and J are TRBV7-9 and TRBJ1-1; 11 bases agree with TRBD1. V lost 5 bases, J lost 4 bases, and 3 bases stayed unmatched. Germline loops: CDR1 SEHNR, CDR2 FQNEAQ (reference sequence). The CDR3 length is 14 residues. The CDR3 DNA follows: TGTGCCAGCAGCCCAGGGACAGGGGGCACTGAAGCTTTCTTT. This sequence encodes CASSPGTGGTEAFF.

This chain links TRBV2 with TRBJ1-2; a possible D gene is TRBD1 (6 bases). The CDR3 has 15 amino acids. Germline V gene data show CDR1 as SNHLY and CDR2 as FYNNEI. The V end lost 6 bases, the J end lost 4 bases, and 18 bases lay between the germline ends. CDR3: CASRKGGTPGYGYTF. In DNA, the CDR3 is TGTGCCAGCAGGAAAGGGGGGACCCCCGGCTATGGCTACACCTTC.

The J gene is TRBJ2-2, the V gene TRBV6-2 or TRBV6-3, with 12 bases matching TRBD2. Trimming removed 2 bases from V and 4 bases from J; junction bases left unmatched: 8. Germline V lookup: CDR1 MNHEY, CDR2 SVGEGT. This CDR3 has 18 residues. The CDR3 region is CASSYPTTSGRTTGELFF. CDR3 coding DNA: TGTGCCAGCAGTTACCCCACGACTAGCGGGAGAACCACCGGGGAGCTGTTTTTT.

The chain links TRBV4-3 to TRBJ1-2, with TRBD1 matching 9 bases. The CDR3 length is 16 residues. Trimming took 0 bases from V and 4 from J; bases not matched to a gene: 6. The germline CDR1 and CDR2 sequences are LGHNA and YSLEER. The CDR3 DNA sequence: TGCGCCAGCAGCCAAGATTCCCCGACAGGGGGCTATGGCTACACCTTC. Translating gives CASSQDSPTGGYGYTF.

The chain joins TRBV28 to TRBJ1-2, with D perhaps TRBD1 (6 bases). V was clipped by 5 bases and J by 1 base, with 29 bases between them. There are 20 residues in the CDR3. The germline V gene encodes CDR1 MDHEN and CDR2 SYDVKM. The CDR3 protein is CASSVHGRWGHREDNYGYTF. The CDR3 DNA is TGTGCCAGCAGTGTACATGGCCGATGGGGGCACCGTGAGGATAACTATGGCTACACCTTC.